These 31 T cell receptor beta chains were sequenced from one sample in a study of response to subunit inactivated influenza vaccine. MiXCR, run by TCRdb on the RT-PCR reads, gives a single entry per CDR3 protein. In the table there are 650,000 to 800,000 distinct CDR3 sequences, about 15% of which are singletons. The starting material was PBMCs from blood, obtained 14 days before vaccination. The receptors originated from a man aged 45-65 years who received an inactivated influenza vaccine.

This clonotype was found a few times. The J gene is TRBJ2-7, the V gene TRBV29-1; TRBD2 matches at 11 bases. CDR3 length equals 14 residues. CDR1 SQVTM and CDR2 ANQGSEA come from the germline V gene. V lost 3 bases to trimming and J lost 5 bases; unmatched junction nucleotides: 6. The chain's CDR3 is CSVDLAGGSHEQYF. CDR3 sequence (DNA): TGCAGCGTTGATCTAGCGGGAGGTTCCCACGAGCAGTACTTC.

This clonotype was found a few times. CDR3 DNA: TGTGCCAGCAGCCAAAGATACGAGACCCAGTACTTC. Encoded protein: CASSQRYETQYF. V is TRBV3-1 and J is TRBJ2-5; D is undetermined. V was pared by 2 bases and J by 5 bases, with 6 bases between. The length of the CDR3 is 12 residues. CDR1 is LGHDT and CDR2 is YNNKEL in the germline V gene (reference sequence).

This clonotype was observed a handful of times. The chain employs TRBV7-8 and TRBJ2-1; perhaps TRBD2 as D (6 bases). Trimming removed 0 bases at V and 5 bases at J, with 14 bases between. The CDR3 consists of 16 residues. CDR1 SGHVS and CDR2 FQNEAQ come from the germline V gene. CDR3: CASSLAPPGVNNEQFF. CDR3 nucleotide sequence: TGTGCCAGCAGCTTAGCGCCTCCGGGAGTAAACAATGAGCAGTTCTTC.

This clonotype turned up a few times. The CDR3 spells CAISESGVHYGYTF. The DNA of the CDR3 is TGTGCCATCAGTGAGTCGGGGGTGCACTATGGCTACACCTTC. The chain uses TRBV10-3 and TRBJ1-2; D is perhaps TRBD1 (5 bases). The CDR3 covers 14 residues. The V gene lost 0 bases and the J gene lost 3 bases, with 8 bases spanning the gap. CDR1 ENHRY and CDR2 SYGVKD come from the germline V gene.

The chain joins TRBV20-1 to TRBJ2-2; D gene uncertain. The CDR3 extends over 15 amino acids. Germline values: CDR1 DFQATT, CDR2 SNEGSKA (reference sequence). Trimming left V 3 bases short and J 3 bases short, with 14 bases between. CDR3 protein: CSASSKLLDTGELFF. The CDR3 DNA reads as TGCAGTGCTAGTTCGAAATTGCTGGACACCGGGGAGCTGTTTTTT.

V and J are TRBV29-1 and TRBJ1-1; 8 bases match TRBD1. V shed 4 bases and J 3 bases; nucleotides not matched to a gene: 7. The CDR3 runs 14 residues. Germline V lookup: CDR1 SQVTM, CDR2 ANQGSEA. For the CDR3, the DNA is TGCAGCGTTGCAGGGGGCGGGAGGTACACTGAAGCTTTCTTT. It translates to CSVAGGGRYTEAFF.

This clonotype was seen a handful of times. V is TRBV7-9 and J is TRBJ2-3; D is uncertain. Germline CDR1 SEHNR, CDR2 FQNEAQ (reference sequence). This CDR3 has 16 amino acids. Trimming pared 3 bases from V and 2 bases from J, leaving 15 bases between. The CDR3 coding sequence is TGTGCCAGCAGCTTCCCTAACCCGTTACTCACAGATACGCAGTATTTT. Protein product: CASSFPNPLLTDTQYF.

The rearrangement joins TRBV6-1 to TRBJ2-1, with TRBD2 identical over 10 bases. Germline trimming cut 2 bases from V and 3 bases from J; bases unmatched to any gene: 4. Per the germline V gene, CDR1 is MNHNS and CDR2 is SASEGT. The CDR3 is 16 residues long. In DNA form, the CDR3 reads TGTGCCAGCAGTGAATTGACTAGCGGGCGCTACAATGAGCAGTTCTTC. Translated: CASSELTSGRYNEQFF.

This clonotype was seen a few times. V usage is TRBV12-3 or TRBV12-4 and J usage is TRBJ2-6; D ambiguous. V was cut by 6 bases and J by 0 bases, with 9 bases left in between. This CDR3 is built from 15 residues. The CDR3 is CASRAVRSGANVLTF. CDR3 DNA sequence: TGTGCCAGCAGAGCCGTCCGCTCTGGGGCCAACGTCCTGACTTTC.

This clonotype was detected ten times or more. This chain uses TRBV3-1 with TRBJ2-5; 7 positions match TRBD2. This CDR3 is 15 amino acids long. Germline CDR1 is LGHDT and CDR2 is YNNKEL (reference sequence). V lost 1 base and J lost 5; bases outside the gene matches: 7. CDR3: CASSQGSREWETQYF. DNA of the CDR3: TGTGCCAGCAGCCAAGGTTCGCGGGAGTGGGAGACCCAGTACTTC.

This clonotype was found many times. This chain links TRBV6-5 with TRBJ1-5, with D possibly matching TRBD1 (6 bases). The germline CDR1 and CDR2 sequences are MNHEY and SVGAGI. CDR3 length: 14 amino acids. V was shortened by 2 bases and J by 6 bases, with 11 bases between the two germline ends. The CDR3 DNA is TGTGCCAGCAGTTACGTGGGGGCGGGTCAGCCCCAGCATTTT. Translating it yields CASSYVGAGQPQHF.

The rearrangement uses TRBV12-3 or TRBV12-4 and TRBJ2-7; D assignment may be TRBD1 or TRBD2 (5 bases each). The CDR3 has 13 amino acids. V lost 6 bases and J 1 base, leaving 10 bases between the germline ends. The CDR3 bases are TGTGCCAGCAGGATCGAGGGGTCCTACGAGCAGTACTTC. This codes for CASRIEGSYEQYF.

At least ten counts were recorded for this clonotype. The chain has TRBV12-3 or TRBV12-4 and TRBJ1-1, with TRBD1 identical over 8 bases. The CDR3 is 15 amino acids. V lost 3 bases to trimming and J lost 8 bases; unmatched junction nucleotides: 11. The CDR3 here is CASSLAAGGSWEAFF. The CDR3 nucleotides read TGTGCCAGCAGTTTGGCAGCAGGGGGCTCGTGGGAAGCTTTCTTT.

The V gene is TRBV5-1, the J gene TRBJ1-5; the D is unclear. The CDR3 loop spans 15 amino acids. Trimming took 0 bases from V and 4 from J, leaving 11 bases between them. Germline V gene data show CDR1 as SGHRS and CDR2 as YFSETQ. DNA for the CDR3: TGCGCCAGCAGCTTGGGGAACGGATGGAATCAGCCCCAGCATTTT. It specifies CASSLGNGWNQPQHF.

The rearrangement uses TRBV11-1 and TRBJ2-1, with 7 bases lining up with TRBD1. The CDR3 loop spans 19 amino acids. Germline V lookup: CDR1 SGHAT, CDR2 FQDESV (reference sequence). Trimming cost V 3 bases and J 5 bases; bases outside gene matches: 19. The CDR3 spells CASSFWRTGPDPPHNEQFF. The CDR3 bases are TGTGCCAGCAGCTTTTGGAGGACAGGACCAGACCCCCCCCACAATGAGCAGTTCTTC.

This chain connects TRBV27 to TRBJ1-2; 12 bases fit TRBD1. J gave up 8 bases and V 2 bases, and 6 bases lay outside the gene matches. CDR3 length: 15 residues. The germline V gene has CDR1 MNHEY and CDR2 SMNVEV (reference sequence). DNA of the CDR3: TGTGCCAGCAGTTTAGGGACAGGGGGCGTAGGCGGCTACACCTTC. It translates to CASSLGTGGVGGYTF.

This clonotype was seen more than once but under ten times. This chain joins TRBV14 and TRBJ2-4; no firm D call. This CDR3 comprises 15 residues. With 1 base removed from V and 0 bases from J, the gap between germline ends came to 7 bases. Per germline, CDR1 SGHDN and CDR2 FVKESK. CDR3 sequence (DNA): TGTGCCAGCAGCCAAGCTCGGATAGCCAAAAACATTCAGTACTTC. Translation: CASSQARIAKNIQYF.

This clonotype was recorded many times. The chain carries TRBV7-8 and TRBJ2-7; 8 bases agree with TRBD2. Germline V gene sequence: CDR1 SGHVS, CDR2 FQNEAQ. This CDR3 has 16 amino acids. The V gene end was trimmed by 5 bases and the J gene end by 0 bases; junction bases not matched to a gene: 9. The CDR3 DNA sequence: TGTGCCAGCAGCGCCCGGGAGGGGTTTAGCTCCTACGAGCAGTACTTC. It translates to CASSAREGFSSYEQYF.

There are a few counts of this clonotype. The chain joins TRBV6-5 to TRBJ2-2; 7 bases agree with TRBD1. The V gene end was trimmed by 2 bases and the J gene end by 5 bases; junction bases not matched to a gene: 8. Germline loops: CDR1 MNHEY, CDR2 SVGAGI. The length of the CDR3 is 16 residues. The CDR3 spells CASSYTLTGMTGELFF. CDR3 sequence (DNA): TGTGCCAGCAGTTACACCCTGACAGGGATGACCGGGGAGCTGTTTTTT.

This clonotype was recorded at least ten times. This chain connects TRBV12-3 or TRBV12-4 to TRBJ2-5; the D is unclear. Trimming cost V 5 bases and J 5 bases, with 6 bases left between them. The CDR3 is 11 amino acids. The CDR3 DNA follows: TGTGCCAGCAGTCCGGCGGAGACCCAGTACTTC. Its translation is CASSPAETQYF.

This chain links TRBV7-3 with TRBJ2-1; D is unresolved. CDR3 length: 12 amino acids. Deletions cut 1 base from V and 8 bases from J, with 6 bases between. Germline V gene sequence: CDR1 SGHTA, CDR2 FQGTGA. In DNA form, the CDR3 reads TGTGCCAGCAGCTTAAACAGCTATGAGCAGTTCTTC. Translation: CASSLNSYEQFF.

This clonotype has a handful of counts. The DNA for the CDR3 is TGTGCCAGCAGGAGGGACAGAGAAGAGACCCAGTACTTC. Translating it yields CASRRDREETQYF. V gene TRBV5-4 combines with J gene TRBJ2-5; 7 bases align to TRBD1. CDR3 length equals 13 residues. J lost 3 bases, V lost 5 bases, and 4 bases had no gene match. CDR1 and CDR2 (germline): SGHNT, YYREEE (reference sequence).

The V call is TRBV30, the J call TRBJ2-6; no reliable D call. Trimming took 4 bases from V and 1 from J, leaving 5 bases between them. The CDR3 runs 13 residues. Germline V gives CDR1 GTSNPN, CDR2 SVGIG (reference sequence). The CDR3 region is CAWTGSGANVLTF. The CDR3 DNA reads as TGTGCCTGGACGGGTTCTGGGGCCAACGTCCTGACTTTC.

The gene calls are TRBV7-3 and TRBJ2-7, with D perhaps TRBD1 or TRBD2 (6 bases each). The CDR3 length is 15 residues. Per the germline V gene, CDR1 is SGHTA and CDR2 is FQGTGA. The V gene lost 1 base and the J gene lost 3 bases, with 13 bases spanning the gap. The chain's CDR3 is CASSLSQGTVYEQYF. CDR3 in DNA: TGTGCCAGCAGCTTAAGCCAGGGGACTGTCTACGAGCAGTACTTC.

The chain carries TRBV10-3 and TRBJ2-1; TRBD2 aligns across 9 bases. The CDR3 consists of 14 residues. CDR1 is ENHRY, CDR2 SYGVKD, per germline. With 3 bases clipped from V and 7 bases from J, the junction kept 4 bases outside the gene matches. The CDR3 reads CAISDSGGPNEQFF. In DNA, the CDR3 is TGTGCCATCAGTGATAGCGGGGGACCTAATGAGCAGTTCTTC.

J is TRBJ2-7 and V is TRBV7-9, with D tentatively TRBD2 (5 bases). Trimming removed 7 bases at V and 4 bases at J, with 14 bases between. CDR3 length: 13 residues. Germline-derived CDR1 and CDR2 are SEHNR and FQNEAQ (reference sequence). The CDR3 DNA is TGTGCCAGCACCCGCGGGCTGAGGTACGAGCAGTACTTC. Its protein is CASTRGLRYEQYF.

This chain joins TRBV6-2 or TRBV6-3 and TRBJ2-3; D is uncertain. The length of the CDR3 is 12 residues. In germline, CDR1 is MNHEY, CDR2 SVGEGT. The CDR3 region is CATRRSTDTQYF. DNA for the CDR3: TGTGCGACAAGAAGGAGCACAGATACGCAGTATTTT.

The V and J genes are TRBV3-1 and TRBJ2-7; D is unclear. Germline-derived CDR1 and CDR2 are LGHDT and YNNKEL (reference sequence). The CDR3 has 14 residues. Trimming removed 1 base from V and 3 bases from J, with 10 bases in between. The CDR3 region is CASSQVAGFYEQYF. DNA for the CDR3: TGTGCCAGCAGCCAAGTGGCCGGATTCTACGAGCAGTACTTC.

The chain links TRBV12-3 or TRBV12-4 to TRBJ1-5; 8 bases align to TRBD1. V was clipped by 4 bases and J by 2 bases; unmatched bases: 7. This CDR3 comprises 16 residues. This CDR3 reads CASSSRTGMGNQPQHF. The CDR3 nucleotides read TGTGCCAGCAGTTCTAGGACAGGGATGGGCAATCAGCCCCAGCATTTT.

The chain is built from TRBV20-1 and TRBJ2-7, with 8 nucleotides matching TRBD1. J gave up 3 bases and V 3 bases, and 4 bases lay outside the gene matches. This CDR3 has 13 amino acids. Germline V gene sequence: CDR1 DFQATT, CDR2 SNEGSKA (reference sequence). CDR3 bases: TGCAGTGCTAGTAAGACAGGGGACTACGAGCAGTACTTC. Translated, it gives CSASKTGDYEQYF.

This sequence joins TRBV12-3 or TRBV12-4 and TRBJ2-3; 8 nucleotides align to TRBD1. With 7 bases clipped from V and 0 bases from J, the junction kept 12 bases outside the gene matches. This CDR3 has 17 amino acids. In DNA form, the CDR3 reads TGTGCCAGCAAGAAGAGGACAGGGAAGGGGAGCACAGATACGCAGTATTTT. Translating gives CASKKRTGKGSTDTQYF.